This T cell receptor beta chain was obtained from a study of radiation and T cells in renal cell carcinoma. Overall study context: Nephrectomy followed 15 Gy stereotactic body radiation by 4 weeks.

TCRdb keeps only in-frame clones here, not all; method: immunoSEQ multiplex PCR. The data contain 150,000 or so clones, 88% of them singletons. The V and J ends lost 2 bases and 8 bases respectively, with 6 bases between them. Germline CDR1 is DFQATT and CDR2 is SNEGSKA (reference sequence). CDR3 length equals 10 residues. The time point denotes: baseline pretreatment blood. The treatment here: 15 Gy SBRT to primary tumor, nephrectomy 4 weeks later. The clonotype originates from a woman between 70 and 85 years old with renal cell carcinoma. The material sequenced was blood, taken from a patient whose treatment included radiotherapy and nephrectomy. The gene calls are TRBV20-1 and TRBJ1-1; the D is unclear. CDR3 protein: CSARRGEAFF. The CDR3 DNA reads as TGCAGTGCTAGACGAGGGGAAGCTTTCTTT.